This TCR beta chain was identified during a study of blood T cell repertoires in COVID-19. The V and J ends lost 3 bases and 4 bases respectively, with 9 bases between them. Germline V lookup: CDR1 MNHEY, CDR2 SMNVEV (reference sequence). The CDR3 sequence is 13 residues long. Profiled with immunoSEQ multiplex PCR; TCRdb holds only in-frame clones, not every one. This table has over 350,000 clones, approximately 87% appearing once. Sequences were obtained from PBMCs or T cells enriched from blood (not recorded which). This clonotype originated in a woman aged 30 to 39 with acute COVID-19. The chain carries TRBV27 and TRBJ1-1; D not resolved. The CDR3 DNA is TGTGCCAGCAGTTTGTATTGGAGCACTGAAGCTTTCTTT. Translation: CASSLYWSTEAFF.